This TCR beta chain is from a study of CD8 T cells in Susac syndrome. The CDR3 covers 13 residues. Trimming left V 6 bases short and J 1 base short, with 9 bases between. CDR1 LGHNA and CDR2 YNFKEQ come from the germline V gene. RNA was extracted with the RNeasy kit, and a quantity of roughly 0.5 to 1 ug was reverse transcribed using random hexamers. Amplification of TCR beta CDR3 spanned 54 Vbeta and 13 Jbeta via immunoSEQ multiplex PCR. MiXCR was run by TCRdb on the immunoSEQ multiplex PCR reads, yielding one entry per CDR3 protein. The sample holds about 140,000 distinct CDR3 sequences, roughly 94% seen once.

The V call is TRBV4-2, the J call TRBJ1-1; tentative D call: TRBD1 (6 bases). Sequenced sample: CD4+ T cells from PBMCs. The TCR sequence derives from a human donor with Susac syndrome. CDR3 region: CASRRQENTEAFF. CDR3 in DNA: TGTGCCAGCAGAAGACAGGAGAACACTGAAGCTTTCTTT.